A selection of T cell receptor beta chains follows, all from one sample in a study of T cell responses to AZD1222 COVID-19 vaccine. TCRdb's table, derived via immunoSEQ multiplex PCR, lists solely in-frame clones and lacks some. The data show 200,000 to 250,000 clones, less than 95% seen once. The sequencing here drew on peripheral blood, taken 28 days after the second dose of the MenACWY control vaccine. Source of these receptors: an adult who received the MenACWY meningococcal vaccine as a control. The CDR3 runs from the conserved cysteine through the conserved F or W. Each record gives: V gene, J gene, D gene, CDR3 length, clone size, CDR3 protein, CDR3 DNA. A D gene is named only where the DNA matches it firmly. For some rows the clone size is stated as once, few or many, or as a class when expanded; others skip it.

TRBV18,TRBJ1-1,-,13,-,CASSLGANTEAFF,TGTGCCAGCTCACTGGGGGCGAACACTGAAGCTTTCTTT
TRBV10-3,TRBJ2-1,TRBD2,18,once,CAISGLTSGGVGYNEQFF,TGTGCCATCAGTGGGCTAACTAGCGGGGGGGTAGGCTACAATGAGCAGTTCTTC
TRBV30,TRBJ1-1,-,12,-,CAWSGLTFEAFF,TGTGCCTGGAGTGGATTAACATTTGAAGCTTTCTTT
TRBV27,TRBJ1-6,-,12,-,CASSLGLSPLHF,TGTGCCAGCAGCTTGGGGCTTTCACCCCTCCACTTT
TRBV11-2,TRBJ2-7,TRBD1,15,-,CASSYGGTGNYEQYF,TGTGCCAGCAGCTACGGTGGGACAGGCAACTACGAGCAGTACTTC
TRBV27,TRBJ2-2,TRBD1,19,-,CASSSPRRDRGSSTGELFF,TGTGCCAGCAGTTCACCACGGCGGGACAGGGGATCTAGCACCGGGGAGCTGTTTTTT
TRBV4-3,TRBJ1-1,-,15,-,CASSQDYQEDTEAFF,TGCGCCAGCAGCCAAGATTATCAGGAGGACACTGAAGCTTTCTTT
TRBV2,TRBJ2-7,-,14,-,CASSEVGDPYEQYF,TGTGCCAGCAGTGAAGTCGGGGATCCCTACGAGCAGTACTTC
TRBV2,TRBJ2-3,-,14,-,CASKGGRGTDTQYF,TGTGCCAGTAAAGGCGGCAGGGGTACAGATACGCAGTATTTT
TRBV19,TRBJ2-3,TRBD2,15,-,CASSIGRGATDTQYF,TGTGCCAGTAGTATCGGGCGGGGGGCCACAGATACGCAGTATTTT
TRBV11-2,TRBJ1-4,-,19,-,CASSPHNRGPRGANEKLFF,TGTGCCAGCAGCCCCCACAATAGGGGACCCAGGGGAGCTAATGAAAAACTGTTTTTT